These 19 T cell receptor beta chains originate from one sample sequenced in a study of read filtering for tumor transcriptome and immune sequencing. This library used approximately 370 ng RNA and molecular barcoded adaptors spanning alpha/delta and beta/gamma chains. TCRdb independently ran MiXCR on the reads; one entry per CDR3 protein. The profile shows over 45,000 distinct CDR3 sequences, 20% to 25% of them singletons. Sequencing used a population of CD138-negative cells sorted from bone marrow. Source of these receptors: a donor at least 40 years old with multiple myeloma.

The CDR3 is CASGTDGAGVWSNQPQHF. In DNA form, the CDR3 reads TGTGCTAGTGGTACTGACGGGGCAGGGGTTTGGAGCAATCAGCCCCAGCATTTT. The gene calls are TRBV12-5 and TRBJ1-5; possible D gene TRBD1, 6 bases. The CDR3 is 18 amino acids. V lost 5 bases, J lost 1 base, and 21 bases lay in between. The germline V gene encodes CDR1 LGHNT and CDR2 FRNRAP.

This clonotype was detected a few times. It may be a read error: a sequence one base away is much more abundant. The genes are TRBV20-1 and TRBJ2-7, with 10 bases lining up with TRBD2. Germline values: CDR1 DFQATT, CDR2 SNEGSKA (reference sequence). V was clipped by 3 bases and J by 5 bases; unmatched bases: 7. The CDR3 covers 14 residues. CDR3 amino acids: CSASLSGGGHEQYF. DNA of the CDR3: TGCAGTGCTAGTCTCAGCGGGGGGGGCCACGAGCAGTACTTC.

This clonotype was counted a few times. A much larger clone lies one base from this, so it may be a read error. The chain employs TRBV3-1 and TRBJ2-7, with D uncertain. The CDR3 is 15 residues long. Germline V CDR1 and CDR2: LGHDT, YNNKEL (reference sequence). V lost 0 bases to trimming and J lost 2 bases, with 11 bases between them. CDR3 in amino acids: CASSQDARHTYEQYF. In DNA, the CDR3 is TGTGCCAGCAGCCAAGATGCACGTCATACCTACGAGCAGTACTTC.

This chain joins TRBV29-1 and TRBJ2-3, with D perhaps being TRBD1 or TRBD2 (6 bases each). CDR1 and CDR2 (germline): SQVTM, ANQGSEA. Trimming removed 4 bases from V and 6 bases from J, with 17 bases in between. The CDR3 length is 14 residues. For the CDR3, the DNA is TGCAGCGTTGGATGGGGGGCCGCGGGCGATACGCAGTATTTT. This sequence encodes CSVGWGAAGDTQYF.

Remarks on this clonotype: A much larger clone lies one base from this, so it may be a read error. The chain joins TRBV4-1 to TRBJ2-3; D is uncertain. This CDR3 contains 13 residues. V was cut by 0 bases and J by 10 bases, with 11 bases left in between. The germline V gene has CDR1 MGHRA and CDR2 YSYEKL. The CDR3 coding sequence is TGCGCCAGCAGCCAAGATACCTCTCTGTCGCAGTATTTT. Amino acids: CASSQDTSLSQYF.

In this sample, this clonotype turned up many times. The chain combines TRBV20-1 with TRBJ2-2; 11 bases align to TRBD2. V was clipped by 5 bases and J by 4 bases; unmatched bases: 9. CDR3 length equals 16 residues. The germline gives CDR1 DFQATT, CDR2 SNEGSKA (reference sequence). As DNA, the CDR3 is TGCAGTGCTCCAATAGCGGGAGGGGACCCCACCGGGGAGCTGTTTTTT. Encoded protein: CSAPIAGGDPTGELFF.

This chain links TRBV20-1 with TRBJ2-3, with 7 bases identical to TRBD1. With V trimmed by 3 bases and J by 0 bases, 6 bases remained unmatched. CDR1 and CDR2 from the germline V gene are DFQATT and SNEGSKA (reference sequence). The CDR3 is 15 amino acids. The CDR3 DNA follows: TGCAGTGCTAGTCCATGGGACAGCAGCACAGATACGCAGTATTTT. This translates into CSASPWDSSTDTQYF.

This clonotype was observed at least ten times. The CDR3 DNA is TGCGCCAGCAGCCAAGGACAGGGCTTGTTTGCTGAAGCTTTCTTT. Encoded protein: CASSQGQGLFAEAFF. The chain recombines TRBV4-1 with TRBJ1-1, with TRBD1 matching 7 bases. Trimming took 1 base from V and 6 from J; bases not matched to a gene: 8. From germline, CDR1 is MGHRA and CDR2 YSYEKL. This CDR3 region has 15 residues.

The rearrangement links TRBV15 to TRBJ1-1; D unclear. The CDR3 spans 14 residues. V was cut by 0 bases and J by 10 bases, with 15 bases left in between. The germline V gene has CDR1 LNHNV and CDR2 YYDKDF (reference sequence). As DNA, the CDR3 is TGTGCCACCAGCAGAGAGAACCTGCGAGCGGGAGCTTTCTTT. It codes for CATSRENLRAGAFF.

This clonotype was detected ten times or more. This rearrangement joins TRBV5-1 to TRBJ2-3; TRBD1 or TRBD2 may be the D gene (6 bases each). This CDR3 spans 16 amino acids. CDR1 and CDR2 from the germline V gene are SGHRS and YFSETQ. The V end lost 4 bases, the J end lost 2 bases, and 17 bases lay between the germline ends. CDR3 residues: CASSVTGTPVTDTQYF. The CDR3 region has the DNA TGCGCCAGCAGCGTTACAGGGACTCCAGTCACAGATACGCAGTATTTT.

This clonotype has a count of ten or more. V usage is TRBV7-2 and J usage is TRBJ2-3; 11 bases align to TRBD2. Unmatched junction bases numbered 20, after V lost 4 bases and J lost 5 bases. This CDR3 is built from 20 residues. CDR1 and CDR2 from the germline V gene are SGHTA and FQGNSA. The CDR3 DNA sequence: TGTGCCAGCAGCTCCCCCTTAATAGCGGGAGGGCCGATTACGAGAGATACGCAGTATTTT. This sequence encodes CASSSPLIAGGPITRDTQYF.

This chain joins TRBV23-1 and TRBJ2-7; no definite D call. TRBV23-1 is an open reading frame, and its role is uncertain. V was shortened by 6 bases and J by 0 bases, with 12 bases between the two germline ends. This CDR3 is built from 14 residues. This chain's CDR3 is CASRPRSVSYEQYF. In DNA form, the CDR3 reads TGCGCCAGCAGACCCCGGTCAGTCTCCTACGAGCAGTACTTC.

This clonotype was seen at least ten times. This chain uses TRBV28 with TRBJ2-1; possibly TRBD2 for D (6 bases). Between the trimmed V and J ends, which lost 4 bases and 8 bases, there was a span of 9 bases. The CDR3 is made up of 12 amino acids. Germline assignment: CDR1 MDHEN and CDR2 SYDVKM. The CDR3, as DNA: TGTGCCAGCAGTTCTAGCGTTCATGAGCAGTTCTTC. This codes for CASSSSVHEQFF.

V is TRBV29-1 and J is TRBJ2-1; D is possibly TRBD1 (5 bases). The CDR3 runs 13 residues. Trimming stripped 7 bases from V and 5 bases from J, with 15 bases between. Looked up from germline, CDR1 is SQVTM and CDR2 is ANQGSEA. The CDR3 DNA sequence: TGCAGCGGCAATACCGACAGCGACAATGAGCAGTTCTTC. It yields the protein CSGNTDSDNEQFF.

As regards this clonotype: Possible read error: a much larger clone is one base away. V gene TRBV20-1 combines with J gene TRBJ2-3; 10 bases line up with TRBD2. This CDR3 region has 14 residues. Germline CDR1 is DFQATT and CDR2 is SNEGSKA (reference sequence). CDR3 sequence (DNA): TGCAGTGCTGTAAAGAGCGGGAGGGCAGATACGCGGTATTTT. It translates to CSAVKSGRADTRYF.

In this sample, this clonotype is medium-sized. This sequence joins TRBV6-5 and TRBJ2-7; 8 positions agree with TRBD2. Germline-derived CDR1 and CDR2 are MNHEY and SVGAGI. The CDR3 sequence is 15 residues long. J gave up 1 base and V 1 base, and 3 bases lay outside the gene matches. The chain's CDR3 is CASSYWGTSSYEQYF. Written as DNA, the CDR3 is TGTGCCAGCAGTTACTGGGGGACTAGTTCCTACGAGCAGTACTTC.

This clonotype has ten or more counts. V and J are TRBV15 and TRBJ1-4; D remains unclear. V was trimmed by 5 bases and J by 5 bases, leaving 6 bases between them. Germline assignment: CDR1 LNHNV and CDR2 YYDKDF (reference sequence). This CDR3 has 12 residues. CDR3 sequence reads: CATSGTNEKLFF. For the CDR3, the DNA is TGTGCCACCAGCGGAACAAATGAAAAACTGTTTTTT.

This clonotype was recorded many times. The rearrangement uses TRBV7-2 and TRBJ2-1; 7 bases are a match to TRBD2. This CDR3 comprises 15 residues. Trimming at V came to 6 bases and at J to 0 bases, leaving 5 bases not matched to a gene. The germline gives CDR1 SGHTA, CDR2 FQGNSA. Written as DNA, the CDR3 is TGTGCCAGCAGAGAAAGCGGGGACTCCTACAATGAGCAGTTCTTC. The encoded protein is CASRESGDSYNEQFF.

The sample holds many counts of this clonotype. The DNA for the CDR3 is TGTGCCAGCAGCTGGACAGGGGGCTCCTACAATGAGCAGTTCTTC. Protein sequence: CASSWTGGSYNEQFF. This sequence joins TRBV11-2 and TRBJ2-1, with 10 bases that match TRBD1. Germline values: CDR1 SGHAT, CDR2 FQNNGV. The CDR3 is 15 amino acids. Trimming took 4 bases from V and 0 from J; bases not matched to a gene: 0. The full variable domain, rest sourced from reference TRBV11-2 and TRBJ2-1, is EAGVAQSPRYKIIEKRQSVAFWCNPISGHATLYWYQQILGQGPKLLIQFQNNGVVDDSQLPKDRFSAERLKGVDSTLKIQPAKLEDSAVYLCASSWTGGSYNEQFFGPGTRLTVL.